Here is one T cell receptor beta chain with its context. Its antigen is still unknown. No base qualities exist here, and no much larger clone lies one base off it. Taken from the germline V gene, the CDR1 and CDR2 loops are MDHEN and SYDVKM. Trimming takes 5 bases off V and 5 bases off J; junction bases not matched to a gene: 9. The CDR3 measures 15 amino acids from cysteine to phenylalanine. CDR3 DNA only is kept here, 45 bases in frame from base 1. The instrument was an Illumina HiSeq 1500. TCRdb redid the processing of the public reads, applying fastp at Q25 and MiXCR, and retained in-frame beta chains. CDR3 protein duplicates are merged, each entry listing the most common genes and DNA. The sample has 680,000 or so distinct CDR3 sequences on record, about 40% of them singletons. Together, the top ten hold 2.5% to 3.5% of the sample. The sample is drawn from a study of T cell repertoires in cytomegalovirus infection (dated by TCRdb to the late 2010s). Regarding the study in general: Because public TCR beta signatures pointed to carriage of CMV infection together with the matching HLA type, the HLA type of each donor mattered for the analysis. General conclusions and limits of the study: The ex vivo response was dominated by HLA-C-restricted CMV-specific TCR beta clonotypes, which also provided the single most frequent clonotype in two of eight donors. In both this cohort and an independent roughly 350-donor cohort, the cumulative frequency of public TCR beta family members distinguished carriers of CMV infection plus the relevant HLA type.

The sample was PBMCs. This TCR was recovered from a human donor in good health (CMV status not recorded). Some clones in this sample may be carry-over from other donors' samples. The rearrangement combines TRBV28 with TRBJ1-1; 9 central bases correspond to TRBD1. The CDR3 sequence is CASSPATGGGTEAFF. The nucleotide sequence is TGTGCCAGCAGTCCCGCTACAGGGGGCGGTACTGAAGCTTTCTTT. The entire variable domain, with the stretches around the CDR3 drawn from the reference TRBV28 and TRBJ1-1 proteins, is DVKVTQSSRYLVKRTGEKVFLECVQDMDHENMFWYRQDPGLGLRLIYFSYDVKMKEKGDIPEGYSVSREKKERFSLILESASTNQTSMYLCASSPATGGGTEAFFGQGTRLTVV.